These T cell receptor beta chains were read from a single sample in a study of cytomegalovirus exposure and HLA in healthy donors. The assay was immunoSEQ multiplex PCR, and TCRdb's table has in-frame clones only and misses some. The sample lists tens of thousands of clones, approximately 90% seen once, with about 1.9% in the top ten. Sequencing was carried out using PBMCs. The receptors come from a man younger than 40 in good health and CMV-seronegative. Both conserved end residues are part of each CDR3. The order of the fields is J gene, D gene, V gene, clone size, CDR3 DNA, CDR3 protein. D genes are given only for firm matches. Rows may omit the clone size; those that give it use once, few, many or a size class.

TRBJ2-3 . TRBV6-5 . TGTGCCAGCAGTTACCAACAGGGGACTCAACAGTATTTT CASSYQQGTQQYF
TRBJ2-7 TRBD1 TRBV14 . TGTGCCAGCAGCCAAGGTCAGGGGGCGAGCGAGCAGTACTTC CASSQGQGASEQYF
TRBJ2-1 . TRBV10-1 . TGCGCCAGCAGTGAGTCGGAGGGAAGGCAGTTCTTC CASSESEGRQFF
TRBJ2-1 TRBD2 TRBV11-2 . TGTGCCAGCAGCGCCTCTCCTAGCGGGAGGGCCTATAATGAGCAGTTCTTC CASSASPSGRAYNEQFF
TRBJ2-2 TRBD2 TRBV5-4 few TGTGCCAGCAGCTTGGGGGCCGGGACTAGCGGATCCGGGGAGCTGTTTTTT CASSLGAGTSGSGELFF
TRBJ2-2 . TRBV5-4 . TGTGCCAGCAGCCAGAGACAGAACACCGGGGAGCTGTTTTTT CASSQRQNTGELFF
TRBJ2-5 . TRBV6-1 . TGTGCCAGCAGTCCAGGGTACCAAGAGACCCAGTACTTC CASSPGYQETQYF
TRBJ2-7 TRBD2 TRBV5-1 . TGCGCCAGCAGCTTCTCGCGGGGGGTCTACGAGCAGTACTTC CASSFSRGVYEQYF
TRBJ2-7 . TRBV6-5 . TGTGCCAGCAGATCCGGGACACTTGGGGAGCAGTACTTC CASRSGTLGEQYF
TRBJ2-7 . TRBV7-2 . TGTGCCAGCAGCTTAGCGTACGGGGGTGACTCCTACGAGCAGTACTTC CASSLAYGGDSYEQYF
TRBJ2-1 . TRBV14 . TGTGCCAGCAGCCAAATAGACAATGAGCAGTTCTTC CASSQIDNEQFF
TRBJ1-1 . TRBV28 . TGTGCCAGCAGAACCCGGACAATGGGGAACACTGAAGCTTTCTTT CASRTRTMGNTEAFF
TRBJ1-1 . TRBV11-2 . TGTGCCTCCCAGGACGGCGGGTTTCAGAACACTGAAGCTTTCTTT CASQDGGFQNTEAFF
TRBJ2-6 TRBD2 TRBV4-2 medium-sized TGTGCCAGCAGCCAGACTAGCGGGAGTGGGGCCAACGTCCTGACTTTC CASSQTSGSGANVLTF
TRBJ2-1 TRBD2 TRBV11-3 . TGTGCCAGCAGCCCCTTTTTAGTAGCGGGCTACAATGAGCAGTTCTTC CASSPFLVAGYNEQFF
TRBJ2-1 TRBD2 TRBV2 . TGTGCCAGCAGGGGACTAGCGGGAGCGTACAATGAGCAGTTCTTC CASRGLAGAYNEQFF
TRBJ2-3 . TRBV6-1 . TGTGCCAGCAGTGACCCCTTGGGACATGTGAGAAAGGATACGCAGTATTTT CASSDPLGHVRKDTQYF
TRBJ1-4 . TRBV14 . TGTGCCAGCAGCCAAGATTTCCGGGTCTGGAACATCGTCTTGGAAAAACTGTTTTTT CASSQDFRVWNIVLEKLFF
TRBJ1-1 . TRBV30 few TGTGCCTGGAGTGCGCCAGGGCCCCGAACTGAAGCTTTCTTT CAWSAPGPRTEAFF
TRBJ2-3 TRBD2 TRBV2 . TGTGCCAGCAGTCAGACTAGCGGGAGAACAGATACGCAGTATTTT CASSQTSGRTDTQYF
TRBJ2-7 . TRBV28 . TGTGCCAGCAGTCCCCACGCGGTCCGGGACGAGCAGTACTTC CASSPHAVRDEQYF
TRBJ2-5 TRBD2 TRBV19 . TGTGCCAGTAGTCCTAGCGGCCAAGAGACCCAGTACTTC CASSPSGQETQYF
TRBJ2-6 . TRBV10-2 . TGCGCCAGCACCGCCAGCTCTGGGGCCAACGTCCTGACTTTC CASTASSGANVLTF
TRBJ2-1 TRBD1 TRBV29-1 few TGCAGCGTTGCGGGGTTACAGGGGGTTCAGAGCAATGAGCAGTTCTTC CSVAGLQGVQSNEQFF
TRBJ2-1 TRBD1 TRBV23-1 . TGCGCCAGCCTACACCTGCATCACAGGGGGCGGAAGAATGAGCAGTTCTTC CASLHLHHRGRKNEQFF
TRBJ2-5 . TRBV5-6 . TGTGCCAGCAGCTTGGGGCGAGGGGAGACCCAGTACTTC CASSLGRGETQYF
TRBJ2-2 . TRBV4-2 . TGTGCCAGCAGCCAAGAATTAACAGGCACCGGGGAGCTGTTTTTT CASSQELTGTGELFF
TRBJ2-7 . TRBV28 few TGTGCCAGCAGTCATCCTCCGGGCGAGCAGTACTTC CASSHPPGEQYF
TRBJ2-3 . TRBV6-1 few TGTGCCAGCAGTGATGGAACGGGGGACACAGATACGCAGTATTTT CASSDGTGDTDTQYF
TRBJ1-5 . TRBV15 . TGTGCCACCAGCCTTCGGGATCAGCCCCAGCATTTT CATSLRDQPQHF
TRBJ1-6 . TRBV4-2 . TGTGCCAGCAGCCAAGAGTTACACAGGGAATCACCCCTCCACTTT CASSQELHRESPLHF
TRBJ2-3 . TRBV7-6 . TGTGCCAGCAGCTTAGCGCTTGCGGTCACAGATACGCAGTATTTT CASSLALAVTDTQYF
TRBJ2-7 . TRBV6-5 once TGTGCCAGCAGTTACTCGGCTTCATACGAGCAGTACTTC CASSYSASYEQYF